These 5 T cell receptor beta chains came from one sample sequenced in a study of blood T cell repertoires in COVID-19. Measured with immunoSEQ multiplex PCR; TCRdb has only the in-frame clones, and not every one. The data show about 100,000 clones, approximately 86% seen once. The sequenced sample was peripheral blood. The receptors come from a human donor in a cohort sampled during active COVID-19.

The chain employs TRBV10-3 and TRBJ2-7; D is possibly TRBD2 (6 bases). The CDR3 contains 15 residues. The V gene's germline CDR1 is ENHRY and CDR2 SYGVKD. V lost 8 bases and J lost 0, with 17 bases in between. The CDR3 DNA reads as TGTGCCATCGAGTTAGGCGGGGATGTCTCCTACGAGCAGTACTTC. This codes for CAIELGGDVSYEQYF.

The rearrangement joins TRBV28 to TRBJ2-1, with TRBD1 matching 11 bases. Germline V CDR1 and CDR2: MDHEN, SYDVKM. The J segment lost 6 bases and the V segment lost 6 bases, leaving 4 bases of the junction unmatched. This CDR3 contains 14 residues. The CDR3 sequence: CASSRTGGLNEQFF. The CDR3 coding sequence is TGTGCCAGCAGCCGGACAGGGGGCCTCAATGAGCAGTTCTTC.

The chain couples TRBV18 to TRBJ2-1, with 7 bases lining up with TRBD2. CDR1 is KGHSH and CDR2 is LQKENI in the germline V gene. CDR3 length: 16 residues. The J segment lost 14 bases and the V segment lost 3 bases, leaving 19 bases of the junction unmatched. The CDR3 nucleotides read TGTGCCAGCTCACCCCAGGACCCGACGAGGTTTGGGGGGGAGTTCTTC. It specifies CASSPQDPTRFGGEFF.

The V and J genes are TRBV27 and TRBJ2-7; 8 bases are a match to TRBD1. The CDR3 runs to 14 residues. Trimming at V came to 5 bases and at J to 7 bases, leaving 10 bases not matched to a gene. CDR1 and CDR2 (germline): MNHEY, SMNVEV (reference sequence). CDR3 nucleotide sequence: TGTGCCAGCAGTCTAGACAGGGGTGCGAGGGAGCAGTACTTC. Translating gives CASSLDRGAREQYF.

The CDR3: CASNLAGPTGELFF. CDR3 DNA sequence: TGTGCCAGCAACCTAGCGGGGCCCACCGGGGAGCTGTTTTTT. V gene TRBV11-2 combines with J gene TRBJ2-2; 9 positions match TRBD2. Trimming took 7 bases from V and 4 from J; bases not matched to a gene: 4. The CDR3 has 14 amino acids. Looked up from germline, CDR1 is SGHAT and CDR2 is FQNNGV.